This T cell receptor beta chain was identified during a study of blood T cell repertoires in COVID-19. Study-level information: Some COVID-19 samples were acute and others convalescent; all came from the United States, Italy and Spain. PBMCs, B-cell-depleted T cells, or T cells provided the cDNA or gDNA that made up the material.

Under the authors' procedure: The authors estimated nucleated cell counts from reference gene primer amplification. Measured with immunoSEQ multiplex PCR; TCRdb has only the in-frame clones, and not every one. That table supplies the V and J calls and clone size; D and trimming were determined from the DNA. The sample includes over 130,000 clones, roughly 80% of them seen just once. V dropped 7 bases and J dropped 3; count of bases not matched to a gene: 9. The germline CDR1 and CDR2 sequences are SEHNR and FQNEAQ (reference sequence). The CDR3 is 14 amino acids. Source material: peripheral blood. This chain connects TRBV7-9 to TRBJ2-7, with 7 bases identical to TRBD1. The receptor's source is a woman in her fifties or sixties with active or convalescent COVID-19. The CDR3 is CASIRQGAGYEQYF. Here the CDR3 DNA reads TGTGCCAGCATAAGACAGGGCGCGGGCTACGAGCAGTACTTC.